The rows below give T cell receptor beta chains drawn from one sample of a study of T cell repertoires in aging, cancer and after chemotherapy. Via MiXCR, TCRdb re-called the multiplex PCR reads, giving one row per CDR3 protein. This table has 15,000 to 20,000 distinct CDR3 sequences, approximately 35% appearing once. The sample consisted of blood. All receptors derive from a human donor with a solid tumor. CDR3s leave out the opening cysteine and the closing phenylalanine or tryptophan.

ASSNDRGRETQY,TRBJ2-5,TRBV19
AISESSLGGGLYNEQF,TRBJ2-1,TRBV10-3
ASSYRTGAGEQY,TRBJ2-7,TRBV6-5
ASSGTDRGANYGYT,TRBJ1-2,TRBV6-1
SVHRLAGRTDTQY,TRBJ2-3,TRBV29-1
ASRPTGNSGNTIY,TRBJ1-3,TRBV6-6
ASSRVTLAGGGTDTQY,TRBJ2-3,TRBV5-5
ASSLGNSGANVLT,TRBJ2-6,TRBV27
ASSICFHGPTYNEQF,TRBJ2-1,TRBV19
ASSLGSQGNNSPLH,TRBJ1-6,TRBV27
ASSFLGLAGGGQETQY,TRBJ2-5,TRBV5-4
ASTRGGRTGELF,TRBJ2-2,TRBV19
ASRITVEAF,TRBJ1-1,TRBV6-6
AWSVLVDDNEQF,TRBJ2-1,TRBV30
ASSLGDARDEQF,TRBJ2-1,TRBV11-1
ASSLGNSPLH,TRBJ1-6,TRBV5-5
ASSGTGTGGNQPQH,TRBJ1-5,TRBV6-1
ASSLGVPPQY,TRBJ2-5,TRBV11-2
ASSEQLLTAGELF,TRBJ2-2,TRBV7-2
ASSFVGDYGYT,TRBJ1-2,TRBV12-3/TRBV12-4
AISEAGGQREQY,TRBJ2-7,TRBV10-3
ASSYPAGPRSGANVLT,TRBJ2-6,TRBV6-2/TRBV6-3